Sequencing of this T cell receptor (beta chain) was carried out in a study of response to subunit inactivated influenza vaccine listed by TCRdb under 2018. Background for the entire study: The study used deep quantitative T cell receptor repertoire profiling to track responses to a trivalent subunit inactivated influenza vaccine.

The paper's findings and limits, for the study overall: According to the authors, only a limited number of new T cells may be recruited by each seasonal influenza vaccination.

Deletion took 4 bases off V and 0 bases off J, with a span of 4 bases between the germline ends. The CDR3, cysteine through phenylalanine, is 12 amino acids long. The CDR3 DNA has 36 bases and is translated from base 1. This clonotype showed up many times. There is no known antigen for this receptor. Nothing much larger sits one base from this clone, and base qualities are not available. Receptor libraries were prepared by RT-PCR. The reads were generated on an Illumina HiSeq 2500. The public reads were run again by TCRdb, first through fastp at Q25 and then through MiXCR, and only productive beta chains were kept. Each CDR3 protein gets just one entry, which takes the most common genes and DNA from the rows behind it. The sample table contains 500,000 to 600,000 distinct CDR3 sequences; only one count was recorded for 12% to 15% of them. The top ten hold approximately 10% of the sample.

The source is a man between 45 and 60 years old who received an inactivated influenza vaccine. Donor details come from another sample of the same person, matched by shared clones. This specimen consisted of PBMCs from blood, obtained 11 to 12 days after vaccination. The chain joins TRBV12-3 or TRBV12-4 to TRBJ2-7; no D gene is confidently identified. The CDR3 is CASSSLSYEQYF. The bases are TGTGCCAGCAGTTCCCTCTCCTACGAGCAGTACTTC.